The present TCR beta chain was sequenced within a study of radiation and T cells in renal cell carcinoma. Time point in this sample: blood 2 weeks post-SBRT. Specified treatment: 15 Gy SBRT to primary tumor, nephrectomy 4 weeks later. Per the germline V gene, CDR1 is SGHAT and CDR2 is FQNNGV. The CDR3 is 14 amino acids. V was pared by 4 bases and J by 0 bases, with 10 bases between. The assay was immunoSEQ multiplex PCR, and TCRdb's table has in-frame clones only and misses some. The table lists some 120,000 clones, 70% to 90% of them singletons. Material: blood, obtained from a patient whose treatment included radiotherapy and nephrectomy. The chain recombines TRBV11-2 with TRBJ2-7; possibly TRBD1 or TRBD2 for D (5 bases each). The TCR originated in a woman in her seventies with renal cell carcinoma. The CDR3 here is CASSSTGGSYEQYF. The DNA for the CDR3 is TGTGCCAGCAGCTCGACTGGGGGCTCCTACGAGCAGTACTTC.